These T cell receptor beta chains were read from a single sample in a study of blood T cells in healthy people across ages. TCRdb independently ran MiXCR on the 5' RACE reads; one entry per CDR3 protein. The sample records roughly 800,000 distinct CDR3 sequences, over 45% being singletons. Sequenced material: blood. The receptors stem from a man aged 25 to 40 in good health. Both conserved end residues are part of each CDR3. Fields, in order: J gene, V gene, D gene, clone size, CDR3 protein, CDR3 DNA. A D gene is named only where the DNA matches it firmly. A row's size may be missing; if present it is once, few, many or a size class.

J gene: TRBJ2-5
V gene: TRBV3-1
D gene: TRBD1
clone size: -
CDR3 protein: CASSQEAGGSGETQYF
CDR3 DNA: TGTGCCAGCAGCCAAGAAGCAGGGGGCTCTGGAGAGACCCAGTACTTC

J gene: TRBJ2-5
V gene: TRBV20-1
D gene: TRBD2
clone size: -
CDR3 protein: CSATRPGLAGQPGYF
CDR3 DNA: TGCAGTGCTACCCGGCCGGGACTAGCGGGACAGCCAGGGTACTTC

J gene: TRBJ1-2
V gene: TRBV7-9
D gene: -
clone size: few
CDR3 protein: CASSLYLEFGGYTF
CDR3 DNA: TGTGCCAGCAGCTTATACCTCGAATTTGGTGGCTACACCTTC

J gene: TRBJ1-2
V gene: TRBV3-1
D gene: TRBD1
clone size: few
CDR3 protein: CASSDGTGNGYTF
CDR3 DNA: TGTGCCAGCAGCGATGGGACAGGGAATGGCTACACCTTC

J gene: TRBJ1-6
V gene: TRBV12-3/TRBV12-4
D gene: -
clone size: -
CDR3 protein: CASSLEVRVESPLHF
CDR3 DNA: TGTGCCAGCAGTTTAGAGGTCAGGGTAGAATCACCCCTCCACTTT

J gene: TRBJ1-2
V gene: TRBV4-2
D gene: -
clone size: -
CDR3 protein: CASSQEAGKIYGYTF
CDR3 DNA: TGTGCCAGCAGCCAAGAGGCAGGGAAAATCTATGGCTACACCTTC

J gene: TRBJ2-7
V gene: TRBV2
D gene: TRBD1
clone size: few
CDR3 protein: CASKGQGTYEQYF
CDR3 DNA: TGTGCCAGCAAGGGACAGGGGACTTACGAGCAGTACTTC

J gene: TRBJ1-2
V gene: TRBV25-1
D gene: -
clone size: -
CDR3 protein: CASKSGWGYGYTF
CDR3 DNA: TGTGCCAGCAAAAGCGGGTGGGGCTATGGCTACACCTTC

J gene: TRBJ1-5
V gene: TRBV5-1
D gene: -
clone size: -
CDR3 protein: CASSLAGETQPQHF
CDR3 DNA: TGCGCCAGCAGCTTGGCCGGGGAAACGCAGCCCCAGCATTTT

J gene: TRBJ2-7
V gene: TRBV7-9
D gene: -
clone size: few
CDR3 protein: CASSLVTGSYEQYF
CDR3 DNA: TGTGCCAGCAGCTTAGTTACAGGATCCTACGAGCAGTACTTC

J gene: TRBJ2-1
V gene: TRBV15
D gene: -
clone size: -
CDR3 protein: CATSIGSYNEQFF
CDR3 DNA: TGTGCCACCTCGATTGGTTCCTACAATGAGCAGTTCTTC

J gene: TRBJ1-5
V gene: TRBV12-5
D gene: -
clone size: once
CDR3 protein: CASGLVEGALPTPQHF
CDR3 DNA: TGTGCTAGTGGTTTGGTAGAAGGGGCTCTCCCAACGCCCCAGCATTTT

J gene: TRBJ1-1
V gene: TRBV7-9
D gene: -
clone size: once
CDR3 protein: CASSLANTPNTEAFF
CDR3 DNA: TGTGCCAGCAGCTTAGCTAATACGCCGAACACTGAAGCTTTCTTT

J gene: TRBJ2-7
V gene: TRBV7-2
D gene: -
clone size: -
CDR3 protein: CASSFLFGEQYF
CDR3 DNA: TGTGCCAGCAGCTTCCTTTTTGGAGAGCAGTACTTC

J gene: TRBJ2-3
V gene: TRBV20-1
D gene: -
clone size: -
CDR3 protein: CSAGEWGLVTDTQYF
CDR3 DNA: TGCAGTGCTGGAGAGTGGGGGCTAGTCACAGATACGCAGTATTTT

J gene: TRBJ2-7
V gene: TRBV7-2
D gene: TRBD1
clone size: few
CDR3 protein: CASSTTGTANYEQYF
CDR3 DNA: TGTGCCAGCAGCACGACCGGGACAGCCAACTACGAGCAGTACTTC

J gene: TRBJ1-4
V gene: TRBV5-1
D gene: -
clone size: -
CDR3 protein: CASSLKTYAGEKLFF
CDR3 DNA: TGCGCCAGCAGCTTGAAAACCTACGCGGGCGAAAAACTGTTTTTT

J gene: TRBJ2-3
V gene: TRBV4-1
D gene: -
clone size: -
CDR3 protein: CASSQDSVAADTQYF
CDR3 DNA: TGCGCCAGCAGCCAAGATTCGGTAGCGGCAGATACGCAGTATTTT

J gene: TRBJ2-6
V gene: TRBV3-1
D gene: -
clone size: -
CDR3 protein: CASSQEYNSGANVLTF
CDR3 DNA: TGTGCCAGCAGCCAAGAATACAACTCTGGGGCCAACGTCCTGACTTTC

J gene: TRBJ2-7
V gene: TRBV10-3
D gene: -
clone size: once
CDR3 protein: CAISEEGQGSYEQYF
CDR3 DNA: TGTGCCATCAGTGAGGAGGGGCAGGGTTCCTACGAGCAGTACTTC

J gene: TRBJ2-1
V gene: TRBV12-3/TRBV12-4
D gene: -
clone size: few
CDR3 protein: CASSRDPAYNEQFF
CDR3 DNA: TGTGCCAGCAGTCGGGACCCGGCCTACAATGAGCAGTTCTTC

J gene: TRBJ2-7
V gene: TRBV21-1
D gene: -
clone size: few
CDR3 protein: CASPLGPDRHEQYF
CDR3 DNA: TGTGCCAGCCCGTTGGGGCCGGACAGACACGAGCAGTACTTC

J gene: TRBJ1-4
V gene: TRBV28
D gene: TRBD1
clone size: once
CDR3 protein: CASTGDREEKLFF
CDR3 DNA: TGTGCCAGTACTGGGGACAGGGAGGAAAAACTGTTTTTT

J gene: TRBJ1-6
V gene: TRBV27
D gene: -
clone size: -
CDR3 protein: CASSLARARSNSPLHF
CDR3 DNA: TGTGCCAGCAGCTTAGCCCGGGCGCGAAGTAATTCACCCCTCCACTTT

J gene: TRBJ2-1
V gene: TRBV4-2
D gene: -
clone size: few
CDR3 protein: CASSQTGRENEQFF
CDR3 DNA: TGTGCCAGCAGCCAAACGGGGCGGGAAAATGAGCAGTTCTTC

J gene: TRBJ2-1
V gene: TRBV5-1
D gene: TRBD2
clone size: -
CDR3 protein: CASSLWTRADEQFF
CDR3 DNA: TGCGCCAGCAGCTTGTGGACTAGGGCAGATGAGCAGTTCTTC

J gene: TRBJ2-3
V gene: TRBV5-1
D gene: -
clone size: -
CDR3 protein: CASSLGRDSSTDTQYF
CDR3 DNA: TGCGCCAGCAGCTTGGGCCGCGACTCTAGCACAGATACGCAGTATTTT

J gene: TRBJ1-5
V gene: TRBV6-2/TRBV6-3
D gene: TRBD1
clone size: -
CDR3 protein: CASSYRGHVQPQHF
CDR3 DNA: TGTGCCAGCAGTTACAGGGGGCATGTTCAGCCCCAGCATTTT

J gene: TRBJ2-7
V gene: TRBV6-2/TRBV6-3
D gene: -
clone size: few
CDR3 protein: CASSYSLNQEQYF
CDR3 DNA: TGTGCCAGCAGTTACTCCCTTAATCAGGAGCAGTACTTC

J gene: TRBJ2-6
V gene: TRBV20-1
D gene: -
clone size: once
CDR3 protein: CSAPWGSGANVLTF
CDR3 DNA: TGCAGTGCCCCCTGGGGCTCTGGGGCCAACGTCCTGACTTTC

J gene: TRBJ2-4
V gene: TRBV20-1
D gene: -
clone size: -
CDR3 protein: CSADAGTPNIQYF
CDR3 DNA: TGCAGTGCTGACGCCGGGACGCCAAACATTCAGTACTTC

J gene: TRBJ2-1
V gene: TRBV20-1
D gene: -
clone size: few
CDR3 protein: CSARAATSRYEQFF
CDR3 DNA: TGCAGTGCTAGAGCCGCGACTAGTCGTTATGAGCAGTTCTTC

J gene: TRBJ2-1
V gene: TRBV20-1
D gene: -
clone size: few
CDR3 protein: CSAVDSIGYNEQFF
CDR3 DNA: TGCAGTGCCGTTGATAGCATCGGGTACAATGAGCAGTTCTTC

J gene: TRBJ2-1
V gene: TRBV7-3
D gene: -
clone size: -
CDR3 protein: CASSFTGPLFF
CDR3 DNA: TGTGCCAGCAGCTTCACGGGACCGCTGTTCTTC

J gene: TRBJ1-1
V gene: TRBV29-1
D gene: -
clone size: -
CDR3 protein: CSVLWGEAFF
CDR3 DNA: TGCAGCGTTTTATGGGGGGAAGCTTTCTTT

J gene: TRBJ2-3
V gene: TRBV15
D gene: TRBD2
clone size: few
CDR3 protein: CATGPLAGLRTDTQYF
CDR3 DNA: TGTGCCACCGGACCGTTAGCGGGACTTCGCACAGATACGCAGTATTTT

J gene: TRBJ2-5
V gene: TRBV5-1
D gene: TRBD1
clone size: -
CDR3 protein: CASSLGTGAIQETQYF
CDR3 DNA: TGCGCCAGCAGCTTAGGGACAGGGGCCATCCAAGAGACCCAGTACTTC

J gene: TRBJ2-1
V gene: TRBV20-1
D gene: TRBD2
clone size: -
CDR3 protein: CSASTLLAGANEQFF
CDR3 DNA: TGCAGTGCTAGTACCCTACTAGCGGGAGCCAATGAGCAGTTCTTC

J gene: TRBJ1-6
V gene: TRBV20-1
D gene: -
clone size: -
CDR3 protein: CSARDLQEGREASPLHF
CDR3 DNA: TGCAGTGCTAGGGACCTCCAGGAGGGCAGGGAGGCTTCACCCCTCCACTTT

J gene: TRBJ1-2
V gene: TRBV20-1
D gene: TRBD1
clone size: once
CDR3 protein: CSAPNSGGNHGYTF
CDR3 DNA: TGCAGTGCCCCCAATTCAGGGGGAAATCATGGCTACACCTTC

J gene: TRBJ2-2
V gene: TRBV14
D gene: TRBD2
clone size: few
CDR3 protein: CASSQEVGLAGAGELFF
CDR3 DNA: TGTGCCAGCAGCCAAGAAGTTGGACTAGCGGGAGCCGGGGAGCTGTTTTTT

J gene: TRBJ2-1
V gene: TRBV7-2
D gene: -
clone size: -
CDR3 protein: CASSVLMWEEGETQFF
CDR3 DNA: TGTGCCAGCAGCGTCCTCATGTGGGAGGAGGGAGAGACCCAGTTCTTC

J gene: TRBJ2-1
V gene: TRBV20-1
D gene: -
clone size: -
CDR3 protein: CSASSSSTHNEQFF
CDR3 DNA: TGCAGTGCTAGCAGTTCTAGCACTCACAATGAGCAGTTCTTC

J gene: TRBJ2-7
V gene: TRBV12-3/TRBV12-4
D gene: -
clone size: few
CDR3 protein: CASSFVGLSYEQYF
CDR3 DNA: TGTGCCAGCAGTTTCGTAGGGCTCTCCTACGAGCAGTACTTC

J gene: TRBJ2-1
V gene: TRBV11-2
D gene: -
clone size: -
CDR3 protein: CASSFKRGRGSYNEQFF
CDR3 DNA: TGTGCCAGCAGCTTCAAACGGGGACGCGGCTCCTACAATGAGCAGTTCTTC

J gene: TRBJ2-3
V gene: TRBV4-1
D gene: TRBD1
clone size: -
CDR3 protein: CASSHDLGDRRTDTQYF
CDR3 DNA: TGCGCCAGCAGCCACGACCTTGGGGACAGGCGAACAGATACGCAGTATTTT

J gene: TRBJ1-6
V gene: TRBV5-1
D gene: TRBD1
clone size: -
CDR3 protein: CASSSETGTGSLGSPLHF
CDR3 DNA: TGCGCCAGCAGCTCGGAAACCGGGACAGGGTCATTGGGTTCACCCCTCCACTTT

J gene: TRBJ1-4
V gene: TRBV4-3
D gene: TRBD1
clone size: few
CDR3 protein: CASSQVRGPFNEKLFF
CDR3 DNA: TGCGCCAGCAGCCAAGTCAGGGGGCCCTTCAATGAAAAACTGTTTTTT

J gene: TRBJ2-1
V gene: TRBV20-1
D gene: TRBD2
clone size: few
CDR3 protein: CSASPSGTSGNNEQFF
CDR3 DNA: TGCAGTGCTAGCCCTTCCGGGACTAGCGGGAACAATGAGCAGTTCTTC

J gene: TRBJ2-7
V gene: TRBV6-5
D gene: -
clone size: -
CDR3 protein: CASSRRVPEFYEQYF
CDR3 DNA: TGTGCCAGCAGCCGACGCGTCCCCGAATTTTACGAGCAGTACTTC

J gene: TRBJ2-1
V gene: TRBV12-3/TRBV12-4
D gene: TRBD2
clone size: few
CDR3 protein: CASSRAGGLNNEQFF
CDR3 DNA: TGTGCCAGCAGCCGTGCGGGAGGACTCAACAATGAGCAGTTCTTC

J gene: TRBJ2-7
V gene: TRBV29-1
D gene: TRBD2
clone size: few
CDR3 protein: CSVEIPDTSGRRWGEQYF
CDR3 DNA: TGCAGCGTTGAAATCCCGGATACTAGCGGGAGGAGGTGGGGCGAGCAGTACTTC

J gene: TRBJ2-6
V gene: TRBV25-1
D gene: -
clone size: -
CDR3 protein: CASSREFGANVLTF
CDR3 DNA: TGTGCCAGCAGCCGGGAGTTTGGGGCCAACGTCCTGACTTTC

J gene: TRBJ2-7
V gene: TRBV5-1
D gene: -
clone size: -
CDR3 protein: CASSPDQGHSYEQYF
CDR3 DNA: TGCGCCAGCAGCCCGGATCAGGGGCACTCCTACGAGCAGTACTTC

J gene: TRBJ2-3
V gene: TRBV30
D gene: -
clone size: -
CDR3 protein: CAWRLEGPSTDTQYF
CDR3 DNA: TGTGCCTGGAGACTTGAGGGCCCCAGCACAGATACGCAGTATTTT

J gene: TRBJ2-3
V gene: TRBV28
D gene: TRBD1
clone size: few
CDR3 protein: CASNLSGGSTDTQYF
CDR3 DNA: TGTGCCAGTAATTTATCAGGGGGTAGCACAGATACGCAGTATTTT

J gene: TRBJ1-1
V gene: TRBV29-1
D gene: -
clone size: few
CDR3 protein: CSVEEKITGRAEAFF
CDR3 DNA: TGCAGCGTTGAAGAAAAGATTACAGGACGGGCTGAAGCTTTCTTT